Given below is one T cell receptor beta chain in context. Its matching antigen is unknown. A modified ARM-PCR protocol with three rounds of nested PCR amplified TCRbeta. TCRdb called the multiplex PCR reads again in MiXCR, with one record for every CDR3 protein. The table lists about 100,000 distinct CDR3 sequences, about 62% of them singletons. The length of the CDR3 is 11 residues. Germline loops: CDR1 SGHAT, CDR2 FQNNGV. These data come from a study of tumor and adjacent non-tumor tissue in lung cancer. Study-wide context: The patients, approximately nine men and about five women, were about 31 to 76 with stage I to III disease. On average, productive TCRbeta reads reached about 4.17 million per sample. Broader study findings: Patients with more diverse tumor TCRs had worse survival.

RNA was extracted from bulk tissue without any cell sorting. The normal lung tissue was taken more than 3 cm from the tumor edge. The sequence came from a man aged 30-40 years with non-small cell lung cancer. Sequencing was done on a sample of distant non-tumor lung tissue. The chain has TRBV11-2 and TRBJ2-1, with no clear D. The CDR3 here is CAGSPLDEQFF. The CDR3 region has the DNA TGTGCAGGCAGCCCTTTGGATGAGCAGTTCTTC.